Listed below are T cell receptor beta chains from one sample, sequenced in a study of blood T cell repertoires in COVID-19. Sequencing used immunoSEQ multiplex PCR; TCRdb keeps in-frame clones, though not all of them. The sample has roughly 480,000 clones, roughly 89% seen once; the top ten hold 0.8% to 0.9%. Sequencing was done on a sample of peripheral blood. Every receptor here comes from a man younger than 30 with COVID-19, enrolled during active disease. Each CDR3 is given with its conserved first and last residue. Fields, in order: clone size, V gene, D gene, J gene, CDR3 protein, CDR3 DNA. D genes are given only for firm matches. Size values are once, few and many counts, or a class for expanded clones, and some rows have none.

abundance: .
v_gene: TRBV5-1
d_gene: .
j_gene: TRBJ2-2
CDR3aa: CASSFSIGPNTGELFF
CDR3nt: TGCGCCAGCAGCTTTAGTATTGGGCCGAACACCGGGGAGCTGTTTTTT

abundance: .
v_gene: TRBV5-1
d_gene: .
j_gene: TRBJ1-2
CDR3aa: CASSLGQEAVGYTF
CDR3nt: TGCGCCAGCAGCTTGGGACAGGAGGCGGTGGGCTACACCTTC

abundance: .
v_gene: TRBV10-1
d_gene: .
j_gene: TRBJ1-1
CDR3aa: CASSDSGVDTEAFF
CDR3nt: TGCGCCAGCAGTGACTCGGGGGTTGACACTGAAGCTTTCTTT

abundance: few
v_gene: TRBV19
d_gene: .
j_gene: TRBJ1-3
CDR3aa: CASSTTGSSGNTIYF
CDR3nt: TGTGCCAGTAGTACCACAGGGAGCTCTGGAAACACCATATATTTT

abundance: .
v_gene: TRBV29-1
d_gene: .
j_gene: TRBJ1-6
CDR3aa: CSVRDTPNSPLHF
CDR3nt: TGCAGCGTCCGGGATACCCCTAATTCACCCCTCCACTTT

abundance: .
v_gene: TRBV12-2
d_gene: .
j_gene: TRBJ1-1
CDR3aa: CASRPTKGQGYSEAFF
CDR3nt: TGTGCAAGTCGCCCTACCAAGGGACAGGGGTATTCGGAAGCTTTCTTT

abundance: .
v_gene: TRBV19
d_gene: .
j_gene: TRBJ2-5
CDR3aa: CASSIRGRGQETQYF
CDR3nt: TGTGCCAGTAGTATACGGGGCCGGGGGCAAGAGACCCAGTACTTC

abundance: .
v_gene: TRBV12-3/TRBV12-4
d_gene: TRBD1
j_gene: TRBJ2-7
CDR3aa: CASSLEQGNEQYF
CDR3nt: TGTGCCAGCAGTTTAGAACAGGGGAACGAGCAGTACTTC

abundance: .
v_gene: TRBV27
d_gene: TRBD1
j_gene: TRBJ1-5
CDR3aa: CASSLDRYQPQHF
CDR3nt: TGTGCCAGCAGTCTGGACAGGTATCAGCCCCAGCATTTT

abundance: .
v_gene: TRBV6-1
d_gene: TRBD1
j_gene: TRBJ1-6
CDR3aa: CASSDQDRSISPLHF
CDR3nt: TGTGCCAGCAGTGACCAGGACAGGTCGATTTCACCCCTCCACTTT